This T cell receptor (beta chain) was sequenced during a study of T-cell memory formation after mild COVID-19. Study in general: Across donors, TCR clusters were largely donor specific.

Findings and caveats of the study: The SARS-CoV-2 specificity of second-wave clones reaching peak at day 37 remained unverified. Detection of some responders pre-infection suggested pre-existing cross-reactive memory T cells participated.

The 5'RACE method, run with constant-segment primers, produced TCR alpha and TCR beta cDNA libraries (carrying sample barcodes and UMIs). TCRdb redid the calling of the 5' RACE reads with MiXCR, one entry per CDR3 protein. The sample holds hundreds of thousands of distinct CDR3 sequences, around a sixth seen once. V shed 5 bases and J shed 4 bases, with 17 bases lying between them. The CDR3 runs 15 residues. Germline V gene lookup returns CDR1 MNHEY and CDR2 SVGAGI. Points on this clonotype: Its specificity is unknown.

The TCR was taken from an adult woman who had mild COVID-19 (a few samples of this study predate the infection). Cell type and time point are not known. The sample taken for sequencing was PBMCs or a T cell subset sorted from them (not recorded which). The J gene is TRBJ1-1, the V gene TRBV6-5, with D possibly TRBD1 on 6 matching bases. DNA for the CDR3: TGTGCCAGCAGTCCCTGGGTCAGGGGCACCACTGAAGCTTTCTTT. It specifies CASSPWVRGTTEAFF.